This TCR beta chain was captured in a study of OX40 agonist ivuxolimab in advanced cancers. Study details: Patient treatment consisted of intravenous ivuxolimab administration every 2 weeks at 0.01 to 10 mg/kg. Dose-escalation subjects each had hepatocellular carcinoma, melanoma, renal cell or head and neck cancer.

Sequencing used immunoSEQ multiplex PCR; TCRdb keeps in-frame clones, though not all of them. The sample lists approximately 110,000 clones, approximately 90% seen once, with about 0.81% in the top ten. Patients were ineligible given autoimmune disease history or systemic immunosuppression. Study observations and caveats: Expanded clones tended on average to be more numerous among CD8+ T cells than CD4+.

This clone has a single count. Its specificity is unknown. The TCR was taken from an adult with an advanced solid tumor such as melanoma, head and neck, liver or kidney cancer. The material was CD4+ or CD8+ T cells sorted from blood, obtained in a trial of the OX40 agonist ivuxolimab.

As DNA, the CDR3 is TGTGCCAGTAGCCTTGGGACAGGGAGGGCCTCCGAGCAGTACTTC. Translated, it gives CASSLGTGRASEQYF. The chain is built from TRBV19 and TRBJ2-7; 9 bases are shared with TRBD1. The length of the CDR3 is 15 residues. Germline V gives CDR1 LNHDA, CDR2 SQIVND (reference sequence). V trimming: 6 bases; J trimming: 6 bases; junction bases outside the gene matches: 12.